This T cell receptor (beta chain) is drawn from a study of OX40 agonist ivuxolimab in advanced cancers. The overall study: Every 2 weeks, ivuxolimab was infused into the patients intravenously at between 0.01 and 10 mg/kg. Among those enrolled, mean age was about 58 years (range 23 to 79) and 75% to 85% were male. Study results and caveats: Normalized expansion of T-cell clones was also low for some nonresponders.

This clone was recorded once. What it binds is unknown. Looked up from germline, CDR1 is LNHDA and CDR2 is SQIVND (reference sequence). With 3 bases removed from V and 4 bases from J, the gap between germline ends came to 13 bases. The CDR3 is 15 residues long. Libraries were prepared by immunoSEQ multiplex PCR; TCRdb keeps only in-frame clonotypes and omits some of them. The sample has around 71,000 clones; 86% are singletons. The chain combines TRBV19 with TRBJ1-3, with TRBD1 as a possible D gene (6 bases). The sequences come from CD4+ or CD8+ T cells sorted from blood, collected in a trial of the OX40 agonist ivuxolimab. This TCR derives from an adult with an advanced solid tumor such as melanoma, head and neck, liver or kidney cancer. The CDR3 loop is CASSMEQGYGNTIYF. DNA of the CDR3: TGTGCCAGTAGTATGGAACAGGGATACGGAAACACCATATATTTT.